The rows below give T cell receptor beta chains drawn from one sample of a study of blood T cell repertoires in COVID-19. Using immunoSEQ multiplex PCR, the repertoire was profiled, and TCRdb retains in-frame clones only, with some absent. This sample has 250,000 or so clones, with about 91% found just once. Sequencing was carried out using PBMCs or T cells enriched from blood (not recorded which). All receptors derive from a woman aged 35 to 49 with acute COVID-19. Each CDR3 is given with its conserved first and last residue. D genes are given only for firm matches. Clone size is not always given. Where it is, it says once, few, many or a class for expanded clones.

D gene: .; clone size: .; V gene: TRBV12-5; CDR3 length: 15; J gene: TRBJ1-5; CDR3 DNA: TGTGCTAGTGGTCCCGAGATGAGGCCCGGTCGGCCCCAGCATTTT; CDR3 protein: CASGPEMRPGRPQHF
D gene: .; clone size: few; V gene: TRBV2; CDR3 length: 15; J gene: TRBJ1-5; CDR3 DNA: TGTGCCAGCAGTGAAGACGGGGGGAGCAATCAGCCCCAGCATTTT; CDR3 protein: CASSEDGGSNQPQHF
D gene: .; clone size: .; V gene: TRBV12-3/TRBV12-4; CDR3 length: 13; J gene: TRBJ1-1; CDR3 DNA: TGTGCCAGCAGTCGACAAGGGGGCACTGAAGCTTTCTTT; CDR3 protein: CASSRQGGTEAFF
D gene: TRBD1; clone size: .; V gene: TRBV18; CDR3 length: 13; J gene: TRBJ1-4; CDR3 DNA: TGTGCCAGTGGGCGGGACAGCCGCGAAAAACTGTTTTTT; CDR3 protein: CASGRDSREKLFF
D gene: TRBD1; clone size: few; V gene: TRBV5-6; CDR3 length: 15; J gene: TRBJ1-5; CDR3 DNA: TGTGCCAGCAGCTTGGGGGACAGGGGAGTGGAGCCCCAGCATTTT; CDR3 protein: CASSLGDRGVEPQHF
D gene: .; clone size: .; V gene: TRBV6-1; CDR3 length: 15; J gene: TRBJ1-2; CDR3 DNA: TGTGCCAGCAGTGAAAGCGGCAGGACTCTTTATGGCTACACCTTC; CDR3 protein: CASSESGRTLYGYTF
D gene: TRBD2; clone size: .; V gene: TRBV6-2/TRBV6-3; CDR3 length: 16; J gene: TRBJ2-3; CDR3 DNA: TGTGCCAGCAGTTACTCCCAGCGGGGGGTGTCAGATACGCAGTATTTT; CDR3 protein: CASSYSQRGVSDTQYF
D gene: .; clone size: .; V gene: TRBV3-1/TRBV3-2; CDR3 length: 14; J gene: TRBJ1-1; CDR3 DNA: TGTGCCAGCAGCCAAGAGGGCGTGAACACTGAAGCTTTCTTT; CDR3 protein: CASSQEGVNTEAFF
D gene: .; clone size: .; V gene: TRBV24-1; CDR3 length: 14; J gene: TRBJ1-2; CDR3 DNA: TGTGCCACCAGTGACCCTTCAACAGGTCATGGCTACACCTTC; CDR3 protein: CATSDPSTGHGYTF
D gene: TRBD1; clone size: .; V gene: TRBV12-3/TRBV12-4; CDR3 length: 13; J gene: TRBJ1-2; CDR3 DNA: TGTGCCAGCAGTCGGACAGGGCACTATGGCTACACCTTC; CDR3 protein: CASSRTGHYGYTF
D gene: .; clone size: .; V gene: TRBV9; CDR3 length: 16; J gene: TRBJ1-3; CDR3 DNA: TGTGCCAGCAGCCCCCAGTCGGGGGGCTCTGGAAACACCATATATTTT; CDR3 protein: CASSPQSGGSGNTIYF
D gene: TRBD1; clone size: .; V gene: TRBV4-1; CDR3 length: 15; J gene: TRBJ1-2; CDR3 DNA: TGCGCCAGCAGTCTCGAACCGGGACAGGAGTATGGCTACACCTTC; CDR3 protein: CASSLEPGQEYGYTF
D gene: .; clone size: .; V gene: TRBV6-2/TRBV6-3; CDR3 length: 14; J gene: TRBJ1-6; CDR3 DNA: TGTGCCAGCAGTTACAGTAAGTCGAGTTCACCCCTCCACTTT; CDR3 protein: CASSYSKSSSPLHF
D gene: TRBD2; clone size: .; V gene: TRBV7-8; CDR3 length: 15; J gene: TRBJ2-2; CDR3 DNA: TGTGCCAGCAGCGAATTAGCGGGAGTGACCGGGGAGCTGTTTTTT; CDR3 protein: CASSELAGVTGELFF
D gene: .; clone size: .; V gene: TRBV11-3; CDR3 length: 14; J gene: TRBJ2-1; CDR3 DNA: TGTGCCAGCAGCTCCCGCCGTGGGAGGAATGAGCAGTTCTTC; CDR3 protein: CASSSRRGRNEQFF
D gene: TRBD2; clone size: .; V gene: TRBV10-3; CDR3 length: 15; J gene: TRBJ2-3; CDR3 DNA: TGTGCCATCAAAATAGCGGGAGGCCGCACAGATACGCAGTATTTT; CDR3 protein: CAIKIAGGRTDTQYF
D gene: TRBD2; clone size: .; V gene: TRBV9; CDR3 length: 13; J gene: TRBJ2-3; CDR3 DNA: TGTGCCAGCAGCGGAACGGGGGGAGATACGCAGTATTTT; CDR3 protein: CASSGTGGDTQYF
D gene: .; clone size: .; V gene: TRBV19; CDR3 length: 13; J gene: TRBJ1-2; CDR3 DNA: TGTGCCAGTAGTATAACCCCCGAGGATGGCTACACCTTC; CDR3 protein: CASSITPEDGYTF
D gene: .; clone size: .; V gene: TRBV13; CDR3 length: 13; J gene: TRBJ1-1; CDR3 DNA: TGTGCCAGCAGCTCGAGGGCCGCTCCAGAAGCTTTCTTT; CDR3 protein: CASSSRAAPEAFF
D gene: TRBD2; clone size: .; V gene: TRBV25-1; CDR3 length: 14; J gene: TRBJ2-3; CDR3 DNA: TGTGCCAGCAATCGGGCGGGAGTTACGGATACGCAGTATTTT; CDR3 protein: CASNRAGVTDTQYF
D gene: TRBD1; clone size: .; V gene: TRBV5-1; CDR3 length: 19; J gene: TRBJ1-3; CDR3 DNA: TGCGCCAGCAGCTTGGCGGGCAGGGGGCAACTCAACTCTGGAAACACCATATATTTT; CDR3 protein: CASSLAGRGQLNSGNTIYF
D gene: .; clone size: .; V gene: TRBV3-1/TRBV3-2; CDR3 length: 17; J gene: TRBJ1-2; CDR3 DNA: TGTGCCAGCAGCCAGGATGGGTCGGGGATGAGGAACTATGGCTACACCTTC; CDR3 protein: CASSQDGSGMRNYGYTF
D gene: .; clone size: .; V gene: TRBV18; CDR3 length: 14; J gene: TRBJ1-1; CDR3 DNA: TGTGCCAGCTCACCACTGACAGGGAACACTGAAGCTTTCTTT; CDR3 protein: CASSPLTGNTEAFF
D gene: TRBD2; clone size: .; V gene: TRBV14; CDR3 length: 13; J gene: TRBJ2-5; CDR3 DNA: TGTGCCAGCAGCCAAGACCTAGCGGGGGAAAGGTACTTC; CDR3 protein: CASSQDLAGERYF
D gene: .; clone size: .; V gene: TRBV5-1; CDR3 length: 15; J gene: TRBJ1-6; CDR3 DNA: TGCGCCAGCAGCACTAACAGCGGCTGGGATTCACCCCTCCACTTT; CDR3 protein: CASSTNSGWDSPLHF
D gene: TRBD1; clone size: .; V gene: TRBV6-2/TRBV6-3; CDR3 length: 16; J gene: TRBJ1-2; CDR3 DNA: TGTGCCAGCAGTTACCAAACCGGGACAGGGCCCAACGGCTACACCTTC; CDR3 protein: CASSYQTGTGPNGYTF
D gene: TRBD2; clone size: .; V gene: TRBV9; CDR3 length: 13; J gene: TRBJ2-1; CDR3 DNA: TGTGCCAGCGGGAGGGCCTTAGGGGATGAGCAGTTCTTC; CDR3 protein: CASGRALGDEQFF
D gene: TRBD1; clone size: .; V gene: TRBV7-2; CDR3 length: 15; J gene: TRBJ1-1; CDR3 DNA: TGTGCCAGCAGCTTCGCGGGACAGGGATTCACTGAAGCTTTCTTT; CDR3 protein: CASSFAGQGFTEAFF
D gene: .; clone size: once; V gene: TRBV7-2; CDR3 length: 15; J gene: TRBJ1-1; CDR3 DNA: TGTGCCAGCAGCTTCGGGGGAACTGTGAACACTGAAGCTTTCTTT; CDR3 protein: CASSFGGTVNTEAFF
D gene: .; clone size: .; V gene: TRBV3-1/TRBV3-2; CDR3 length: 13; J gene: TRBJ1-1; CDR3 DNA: TGTGCCAGCAGCCAGTTCGGTAACACTGAAGCTTTCTTT; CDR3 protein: CASSQFGNTEAFF
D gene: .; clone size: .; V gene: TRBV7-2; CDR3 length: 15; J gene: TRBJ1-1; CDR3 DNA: TGTGCCAGCAGCTTAGTGGCAGGGATGGGCACTGAAGCTTTCTTT; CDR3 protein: CASSLVAGMGTEAFF
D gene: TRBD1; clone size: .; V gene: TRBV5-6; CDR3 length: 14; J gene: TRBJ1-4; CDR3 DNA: TGTGCCAGCAGCTTCCGGACAGGGAATGAAAAACTGTTTTTT; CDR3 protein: CASSFRTGNEKLFF
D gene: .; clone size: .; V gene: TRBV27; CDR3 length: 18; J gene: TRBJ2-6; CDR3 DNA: TGTGCCAGCAGTTTATCGCAAGGCGGCGGAGCTGGGGCCAACGTCCTGACTTTC; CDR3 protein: CASSLSQGGGAGANVLTF
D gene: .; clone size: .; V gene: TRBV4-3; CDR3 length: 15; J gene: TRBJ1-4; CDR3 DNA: TGCGCCAGCAGCCAAGATGGCAGGGATAATGAAAAACTGTTTTTT; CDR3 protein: CASSQDGRDNEKLFF
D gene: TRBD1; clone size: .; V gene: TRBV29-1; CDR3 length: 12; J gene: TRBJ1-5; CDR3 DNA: TGCAGCGTGGGGACAGTCAATCAGCCCCAGCATTTT; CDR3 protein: CSVGTVNQPQHF
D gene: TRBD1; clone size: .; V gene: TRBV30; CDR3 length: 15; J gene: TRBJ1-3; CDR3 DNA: TGTGCCTGGAGCAGGACAGGCTTAGCTGGAAACACCATATATTTT; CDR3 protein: CAWSRTGLAGNTIYF
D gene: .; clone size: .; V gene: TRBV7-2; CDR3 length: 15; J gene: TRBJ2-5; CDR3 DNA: TGTGCCAGCAGCTTAGGACTAAGCAATCGGGAGACCCAGTACTTC; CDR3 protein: CASSLGLSNRETQYF